The clone carrying this TCR beta chain was picked up many times. Its antigen is not known. The data were obtained in a study of T cells in Graves' hyperthyroidism and ophthalmopathy. Lactation, pregnancy, other autoimmune disease or uncontrolled infection excluded patients. Study findings and constraints: The model made its ophthalmopathy prediction, and onset followed a median about 5.9 months later. Through a model of 13 V-J features, ophthalmopathy was separated from stable hyperthyroidism.

The CDR3 covers 15 residues. The germline V gene has CDR1 MNHEY and CDR2 SVGAGI. V shed 6 bases and J shed 0 bases, with 15 bases lying between them. TCR beta CDR3 regions were amplified from RNA. A set of HTBI primers served as the primers for a first-round RT-PCR of the TCR CDR3. TCRdb reanalysed the multiplex PCR reads using MiXCR and keeps one entry per CDR3 protein. Found here are approximately 610,000 distinct CDR3 sequences, roughly 15% of them singletons; the top ten hold around 4.1%. The V gene is TRBV6-5, the J gene TRBJ2-7; D could derive from TRBD1 or TRBD2 (5 bases each). Source material: blood. This receptor was identified in a woman in her forties with Graves' ophthalmopathy. In DNA, the CDR3 is TGTGCCAGCAGCCCCCGGGGACGGAGCTCCTACGAGCAGTACTTC. This gives the protein CASSPRGRSSYEQYF.